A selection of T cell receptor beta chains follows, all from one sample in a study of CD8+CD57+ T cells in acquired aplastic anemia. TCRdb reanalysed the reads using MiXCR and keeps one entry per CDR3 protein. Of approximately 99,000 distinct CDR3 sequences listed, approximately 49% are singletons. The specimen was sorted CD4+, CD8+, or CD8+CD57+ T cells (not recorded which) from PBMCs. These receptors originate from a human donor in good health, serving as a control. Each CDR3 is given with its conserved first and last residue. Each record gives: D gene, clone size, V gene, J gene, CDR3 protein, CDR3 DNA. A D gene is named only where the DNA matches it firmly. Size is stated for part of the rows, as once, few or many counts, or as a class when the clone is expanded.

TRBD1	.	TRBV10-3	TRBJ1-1	CATGTGGTEAFF	TGTGCCACCGGGACAGGGGGCACTGAAGCTTTCTTT
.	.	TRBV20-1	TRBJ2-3	CSASMGAPDTQYF	TGCAGTGCTAGTATGGGGGCCCCAGATACGCAGTATTTT
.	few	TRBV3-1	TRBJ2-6	CASSPGTAGANVLTF	TGTGCCAGCAGCCCCGGGACCGCCGGGGCCAACGTCCTGACTTTC
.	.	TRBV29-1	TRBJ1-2	CSSDRDNYGYTF	TGCAGCTCGGACCGGGACAACTATGGCTACACCTTC
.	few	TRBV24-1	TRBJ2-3	CATSQGTPPDTQYF	TGTGCCACCAGTCAGGGAACCCCTCCAGATACGCAGTATTTT
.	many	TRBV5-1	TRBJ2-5	CASSLAGDQETQYF	TGCGCCAGCAGCTTGGCCGGGGACCAAGAGACCCAGTACTTC
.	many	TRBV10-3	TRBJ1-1	CAISESRQATNTEAFF	TGTGCCATCAGTGAGTCCCGACAGGCTACAAACACTGAAGCTTTCTTT
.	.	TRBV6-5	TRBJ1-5	CASSLNPYSNQPQHF	TGTGCCAGCAGTTTAAACCCCTATAGCAATCAGCCCCAGCATTTT
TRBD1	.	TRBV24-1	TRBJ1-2	CATSDRQGDGYTF	TGTGCCACCAGTGACAGACAGGGCGATGGCTACACCTTC
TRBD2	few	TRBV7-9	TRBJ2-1	CASSLLAGGHNEQFF	TGTGCCAGCAGCTTACTAGCGGGGGGGCACAATGAGCAGTTCTTC
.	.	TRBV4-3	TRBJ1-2	CVSSQGSTDEGGYTF	TGCGTCAGCAGCCAAGGTTCGACAGACGAGGGCGGCTACACCTTC
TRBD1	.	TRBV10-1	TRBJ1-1	CASSGPGQTNTEAFF	TGCGCCAGCAGTGGACCGGGACAGACGAACACTGAAGCTTTCTTT
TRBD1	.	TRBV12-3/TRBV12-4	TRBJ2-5	CASRPGQGETQYF	TGTGCCAGCAGACCGGGACAGGGAGAGACCCAGTACTTC
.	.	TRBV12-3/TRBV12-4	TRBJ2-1	CASSPKSDELFF	TGTGCCAGCAGCCCCAAATCGGATGAGCTGTTCTTC
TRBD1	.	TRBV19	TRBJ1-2	CASTRTGTIYGYTF	TGTGCCAGTACCCGGACAGGGACAATTTATGGCTACACCTTC
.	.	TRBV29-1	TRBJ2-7	CSVVKGAGEQYF	TGCAGCGTTGTTAAAGGGGCCGGGGAGCAGTACTTC
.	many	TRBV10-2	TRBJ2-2	CASSLTRGGTGELFF	TGCGCCAGCAGCCTCACGAGAGGGGGCACCGGGGAGCTGTTTTTT
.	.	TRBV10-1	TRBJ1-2	CASSERANYGYTF	TGCGCCAGCAGTGAACGGGCTAACTATGGCTACACCTTC
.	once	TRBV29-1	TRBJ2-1	CSVELANYNEQFF	TGCAGCGTTGAACTAGCGAACTACAATGAGCAGTTCTTC
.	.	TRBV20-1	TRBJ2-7	CSVGTPEVYEQYF	TGCAGTGTAGGGACGCCAGAGGTCTACGAGCAGTACTTC
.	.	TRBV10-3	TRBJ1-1	CATLARGGGSNTEAFF	TGTGCCACCTTGGCCAGGGGAGGCGGGTCGAACACTGAAGCTTTCTTT
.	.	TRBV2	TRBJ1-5	CASSIDGNQPQHF	TGTGCCAGCAGTATTGACGGGAATCAGCCCCAGCATTTT